This T cell receptor beta chain originates from a study of cytomegalovirus exposure and HLA in healthy donors. Study-wide findings and caveats: Cytomegalovirus association was listed for about 170 TCR beta chains. Some V segments could not be told apart, so they were left out, TRBV6-2 and TRBV6-3 among them.

With regard to this clone: Antigen: not known.

The PCR made use of 60 Vbeta and 13 Jbeta primers. Produced via immunoSEQ multiplex PCR; TCRdb's table is partial and in-frame only. The sample carries approximately 130,000 clones, roughly 80% recorded once. From germline, CDR1 is KGHSH and CDR2 LQKENI. The V end lost 0 bases, the J end lost 8 bases, and 2 bases lay between the germline ends. There are 12 residues in the CDR3. The receptor was isolated from a girl aged 2-10 years in good health and CMV-seronegative. The sample consisted of PBMCs. The genes are TRBV18 and TRBJ1-6; no reliable D call. This CDR3 is CASSPPDSPLHF. CDR3 bases: TGTGCCAGCTCACCACCCGATTCACCCCTCCACTTT.